This T cell receptor beta chain was recovered during a study of Tregs in tolerant kidney transplant recipients. Notes on the study in general: In tolerant patients, donor-specific Tregs outgrew total Tregs, suggesting antigen-driven expansion. Activated donor B cell expansion appeared to reveal the most relevant donor-specific TCRbeta repertoire.

Mixed chimerism was transient after nonmyeloablative marrow transplants from related graft donors. V lost 2 bases, J lost 6 bases, and 6 bases lay in between. This CDR3 comprises 11 residues. Germline CDR1 is SGHRS and CDR2 is YFSETQ. Here immunoSEQ multiplex PCR was the method, and the copy in TCRdb shows in-frame clones only, minus some. The data contain some 21,000 clones, around 85% of them singletons. A word on this clone: Antigen specificity is unknown.

The rearrangement links TRBV5-1 to TRBJ2-7, with D perhaps matching TRBD1 (6 bases). The starting material was CD8+ T cells from blood (PBMCs), obtained 6 months after the transplant. The source is a human patient who received a combined kidney and bone marrow transplant. Some T cells may be transferred from the graft donor. CDR3 loop: CASSFRGEQYF. CDR3 sequence (DNA): TGCGCCAGCAGCTTCAGGGGCGAGCAGTACTTC.